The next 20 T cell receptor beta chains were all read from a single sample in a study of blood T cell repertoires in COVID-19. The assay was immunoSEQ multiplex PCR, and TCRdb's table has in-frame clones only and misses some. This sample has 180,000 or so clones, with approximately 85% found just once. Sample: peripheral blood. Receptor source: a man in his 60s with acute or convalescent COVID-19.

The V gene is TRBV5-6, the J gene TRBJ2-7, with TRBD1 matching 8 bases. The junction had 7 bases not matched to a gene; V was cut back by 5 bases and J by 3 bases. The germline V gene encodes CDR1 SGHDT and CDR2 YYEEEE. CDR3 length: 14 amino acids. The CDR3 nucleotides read TGTGCCAGCAGTGGACAGGGAAAAGGCTACGAGCAGTACTTC. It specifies CASSGQGKGYEQYF.

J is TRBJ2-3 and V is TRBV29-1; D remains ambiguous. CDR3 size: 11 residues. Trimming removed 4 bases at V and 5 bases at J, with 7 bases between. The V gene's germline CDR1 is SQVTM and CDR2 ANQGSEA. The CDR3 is CSVGRKDTQYF. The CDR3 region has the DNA TGCAGCGTTGGGCGGAAAGATACGCAGTATTTT.

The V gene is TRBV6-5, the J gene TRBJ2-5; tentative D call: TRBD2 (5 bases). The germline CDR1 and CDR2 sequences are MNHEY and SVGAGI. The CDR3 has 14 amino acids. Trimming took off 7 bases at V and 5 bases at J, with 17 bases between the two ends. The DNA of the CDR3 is TGTGCCAGCACCCCCAGGCACACGGGGGAGACCCAGTACTTC. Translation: CASTPRHTGETQYF.

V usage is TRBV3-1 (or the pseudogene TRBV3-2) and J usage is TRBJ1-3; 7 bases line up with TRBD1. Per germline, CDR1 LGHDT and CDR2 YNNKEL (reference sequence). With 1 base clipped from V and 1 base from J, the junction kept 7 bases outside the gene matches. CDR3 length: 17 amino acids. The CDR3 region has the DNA TGTGCCAGCAGCCAAGGGCCACAGGGGAGTTCTGGAAACACCATATATTTT. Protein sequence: CASSQGPQGSSGNTIYF.

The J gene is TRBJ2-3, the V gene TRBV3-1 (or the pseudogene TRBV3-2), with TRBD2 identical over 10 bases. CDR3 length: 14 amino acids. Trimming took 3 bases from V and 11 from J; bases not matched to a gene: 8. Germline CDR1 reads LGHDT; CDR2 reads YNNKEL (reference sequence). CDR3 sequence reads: CASSHGLAVAEQYF. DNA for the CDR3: TGTGCCAGCAGCCATGGACTAGCGGTTGCGGAGCAGTATTTT.

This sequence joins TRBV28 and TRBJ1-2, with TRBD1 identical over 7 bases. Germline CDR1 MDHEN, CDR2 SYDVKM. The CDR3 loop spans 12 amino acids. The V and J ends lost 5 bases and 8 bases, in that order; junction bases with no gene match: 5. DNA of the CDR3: TGTGCCAGCAGTGAAGACAGGGACGGCTACACCTTC. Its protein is CASSEDRDGYTF.

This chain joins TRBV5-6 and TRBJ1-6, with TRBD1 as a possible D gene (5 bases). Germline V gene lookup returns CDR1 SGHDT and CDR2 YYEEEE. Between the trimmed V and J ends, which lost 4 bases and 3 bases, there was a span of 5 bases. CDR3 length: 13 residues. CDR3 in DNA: TGTGCCAGCAGCGGACACTATAATTCACCCCTCCACTTT. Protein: CASSGHYNSPLHF.

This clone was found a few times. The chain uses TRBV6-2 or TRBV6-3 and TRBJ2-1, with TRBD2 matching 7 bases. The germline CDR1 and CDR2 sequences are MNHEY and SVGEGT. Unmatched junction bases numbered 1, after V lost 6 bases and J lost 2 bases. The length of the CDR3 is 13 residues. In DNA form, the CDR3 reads TGTGCCAGCAGCGGACTAGCCTACAATGAGCAGTTCTTC. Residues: CASSGLAYNEQFF.

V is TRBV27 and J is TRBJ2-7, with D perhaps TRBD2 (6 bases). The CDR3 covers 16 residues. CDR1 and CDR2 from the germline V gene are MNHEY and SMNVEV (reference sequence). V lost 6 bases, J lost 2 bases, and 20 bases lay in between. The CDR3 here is CASRKIGGGTPYEQYF. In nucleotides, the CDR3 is TGTGCCAGCAGGAAAATTGGGGGAGGCACCCCCTACGAGCAGTACTTC.

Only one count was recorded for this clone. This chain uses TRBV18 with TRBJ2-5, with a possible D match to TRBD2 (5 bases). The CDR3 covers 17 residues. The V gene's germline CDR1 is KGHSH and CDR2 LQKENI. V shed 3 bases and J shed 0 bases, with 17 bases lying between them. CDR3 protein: CASSPPPRLADQETQYF. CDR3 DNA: TGTGCCAGCTCACCCCCCCCGCGGCTAGCCGACCAAGAGACCCAGTACTTC.

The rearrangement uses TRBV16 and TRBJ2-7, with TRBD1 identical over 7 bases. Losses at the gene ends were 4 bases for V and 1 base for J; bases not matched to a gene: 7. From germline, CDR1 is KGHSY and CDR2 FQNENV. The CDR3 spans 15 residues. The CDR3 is CASSPQGYGSYEQYF. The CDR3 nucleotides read TGTGCCAGCAGCCCACAGGGGTATGGGTCCTACGAGCAGTACTTC.

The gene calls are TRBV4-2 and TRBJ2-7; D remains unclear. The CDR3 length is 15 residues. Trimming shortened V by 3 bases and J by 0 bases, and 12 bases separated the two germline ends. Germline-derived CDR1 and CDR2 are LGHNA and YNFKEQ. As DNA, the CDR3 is TGTGCCAGCAGCCACCTTGACTCTAGCTCCTACGAGCAGTACTTC. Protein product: CASSHLDSSSYEQYF.

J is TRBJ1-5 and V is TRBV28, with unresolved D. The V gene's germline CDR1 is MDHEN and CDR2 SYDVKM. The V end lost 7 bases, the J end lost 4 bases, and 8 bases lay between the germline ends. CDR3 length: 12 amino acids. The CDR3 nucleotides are TGTGCCAGCAATAGCTGGAATCAGCCCCAGCATTTT. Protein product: CASNSWNQPQHF. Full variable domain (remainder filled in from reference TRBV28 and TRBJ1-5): DVKVTQSSRYLVKRTGEKVFLECVQDMDHENMFWYRQDPGLGLRLIYFSYDVKMKEKGDIPEGYSVSREKKERFSLILESASTNQTSMYLCASNSWNQPQHFGDGTRLSIL.

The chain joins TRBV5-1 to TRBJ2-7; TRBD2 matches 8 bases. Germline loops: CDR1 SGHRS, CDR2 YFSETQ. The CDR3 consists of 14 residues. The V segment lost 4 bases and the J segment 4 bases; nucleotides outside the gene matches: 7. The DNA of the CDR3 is TGCGCCAGCAGCCCGGGACTAGGAGTTTACGAGCAGTACTTC. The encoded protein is CASSPGLGVYEQYF. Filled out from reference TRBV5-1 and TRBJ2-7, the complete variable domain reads KAGVTQTPRYLIKTRGQQVTLSCSPISGHRSVSWYQQTPGQGLQFLFEYFSETQRNKGNFPGRFSGRQFSNSRSEMNVSTLELGDSALYLCASSPGLGVYEQYFGPGTRLTVT.

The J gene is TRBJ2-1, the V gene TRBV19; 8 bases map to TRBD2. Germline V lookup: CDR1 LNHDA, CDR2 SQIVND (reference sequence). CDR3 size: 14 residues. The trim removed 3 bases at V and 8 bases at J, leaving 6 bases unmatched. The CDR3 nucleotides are TGTGCCAGTAGTATTTTGTCGGGGGGGCATGAGCAGTTCTTC. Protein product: CASSILSGGHEQFF.

The CDR3 reads CASSRGQGSAEAFF. CDR3 sequence (DNA): TGTGCCAGCAGCCGGGGACAGGGCTCAGCTGAAGCTTTCTTT. The chain has TRBV5-4 and TRBJ1-1, with 9 bases that match TRBD1. Germline V gene data show CDR1 as SGHNT and CDR2 as YYREEE (reference sequence). The CDR3 is 14 residues long. J lost 6 bases, V lost 4 bases, and 7 bases had no gene match.

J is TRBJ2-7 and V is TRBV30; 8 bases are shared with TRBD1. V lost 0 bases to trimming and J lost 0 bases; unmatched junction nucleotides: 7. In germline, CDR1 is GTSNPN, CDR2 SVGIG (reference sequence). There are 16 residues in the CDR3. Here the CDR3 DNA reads TGTGCCTGGAGTGTTGCCCGGGACAGGAGCTCCTACGAGCAGTACTTC. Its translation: CAWSVARDRSSYEQYF. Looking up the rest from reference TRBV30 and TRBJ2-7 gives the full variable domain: SQTIHQWPATLVQPVGSPLSLECTVEGTSNPNLYWYRQAAGRGLQLLFYSVGIGQISSEVPQNLSASRPQDRQFILSSKKLLLSDSGFYLCAWSVARDRSSYEQYFGPGTRLTVT.

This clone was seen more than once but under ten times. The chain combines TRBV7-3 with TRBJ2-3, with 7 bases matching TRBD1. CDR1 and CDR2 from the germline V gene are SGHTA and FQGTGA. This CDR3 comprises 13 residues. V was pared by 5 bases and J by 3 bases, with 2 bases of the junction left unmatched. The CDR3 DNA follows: TGTGCCAGCAGCGACAGGGTAACAGATACGCAGTATTTT. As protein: CASSDRVTDTQYF.

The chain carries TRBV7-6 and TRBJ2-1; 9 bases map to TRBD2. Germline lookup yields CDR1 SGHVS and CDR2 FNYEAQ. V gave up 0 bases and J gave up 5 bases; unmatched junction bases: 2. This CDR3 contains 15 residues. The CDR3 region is CASSLALAGNNEQFF. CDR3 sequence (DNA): TGTGCCAGCAGCTTAGCGCTAGCGGGAAACAATGAGCAGTTCTTC.

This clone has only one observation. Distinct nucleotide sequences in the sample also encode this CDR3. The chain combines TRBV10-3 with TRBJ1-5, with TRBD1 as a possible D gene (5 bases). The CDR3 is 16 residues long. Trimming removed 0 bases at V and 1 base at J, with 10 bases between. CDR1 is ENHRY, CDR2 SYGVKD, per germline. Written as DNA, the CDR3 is TGTGCCATCAGTGAGTCAACTGGGGGGAGCAATCAGCCCCAGCATTTT. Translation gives CAISESTGGSNQPQHF.